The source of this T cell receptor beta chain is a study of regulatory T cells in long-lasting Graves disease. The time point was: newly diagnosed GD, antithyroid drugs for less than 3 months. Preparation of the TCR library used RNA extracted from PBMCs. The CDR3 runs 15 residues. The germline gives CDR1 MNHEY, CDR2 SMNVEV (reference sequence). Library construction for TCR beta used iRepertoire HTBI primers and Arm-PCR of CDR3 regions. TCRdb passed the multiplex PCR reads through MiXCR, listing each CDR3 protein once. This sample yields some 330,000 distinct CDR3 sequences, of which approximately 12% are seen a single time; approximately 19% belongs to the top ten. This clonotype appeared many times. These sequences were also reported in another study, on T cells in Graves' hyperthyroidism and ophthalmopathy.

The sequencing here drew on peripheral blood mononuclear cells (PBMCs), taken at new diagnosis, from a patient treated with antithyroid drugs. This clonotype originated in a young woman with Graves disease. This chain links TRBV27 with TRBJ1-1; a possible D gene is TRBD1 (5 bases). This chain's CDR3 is CAAGEEGRDWTEAFF. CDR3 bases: TGTGCGGCGGGGGAAGAAGGGAGGGATTGGACTGAAGCTTTCTTT.